The 4 T cell receptor beta chains below come from one sample, sequenced in a study of control samples from healthy donors and cancer patients. The method was immunoSEQ multiplex PCR; TCRdb's version includes in-frame clones alone and lacks a portion of them. Of about 150,000 clones detected, around 94% appear once; the ten largest clones hold 1.1% to 1.5%. The sample comprised blood. The receptors shown here come from a woman aged 18 to 35 in good health.

The rearrangement joins TRBV12-3 or TRBV12-4 to TRBJ1-5; no clear D. CDR3 size: 13 residues. Trimming took 5 bases from V and 7 from J, leaving 12 bases between them. CDR3 sequence reads: CASSMTGRQPQHF. The CDR3 DNA is TGTGCCAGCAGTATGACCGGAAGGCAGCCCCAGCATTTT.

This sequence joins TRBV7-9 and TRBJ2-3, with 9 bases lining up with TRBD2. In germline, CDR1 is SEHNR, CDR2 FQNEAQ (reference sequence). Unmatched junction bases numbered 7, after V lost 1 base and J lost 5 bases. The CDR3 has 16 residues. This chain's CDR3 is CASSLEESSGRDTQYF. CDR3 DNA: TGTGCCAGCAGCTTAGAGGAGAGTAGCGGGAGAGATACGCAGTATTTT.

The J gene is TRBJ1-1, the V gene TRBV5-1; D is ambiguous. The CDR3 runs to 13 residues. Germline V gene sequence: CDR1 SGHRS, CDR2 YFSETQ. V dropped 1 base and J dropped 1 base, with 5 bases sitting between them. The CDR3 DNA reads as TGCGCCAGCAGCTTGATGCAGAACACTGAAGCTTTCTTT. This sequence encodes CASSLMQNTEAFF. The full variable domain, completed using reference TRBV5-1 and TRBJ1-1, is KAGVTQTPRYLIKTRGQQVTLSCSPISGHRSVSWYQQTPGQGLQFLFEYFSETQRNKGNFPGRFSGRQFSNSRSEMNVSTLELGDSALYLCASSLMQNTEAFFGQGTRLTVV.

This clone appeared once. This chain links TRBV28 with TRBJ2-7; 15 bases agree with TRBD2. V dropped 7 bases and J dropped 3; count of bases not matched to a gene: 7. This CDR3 spans 16 amino acids. The germline V gene has CDR1 MDHEN and CDR2 SYDVKM. CDR3 bases: TGTGCCAGCAAACGGACTAGCGGGAGGGCCTTCTACGAGCAGTACTTC. It specifies CASKRTSGRAFYEQYF.